The 19 T cell receptor beta chains below were found in one sample sequenced in a study of a mutant IDH1 vaccine in newly diagnosed glioma. The repertoire was sequenced with immunoSEQ multiplex PCR; TCRdb's copy has only in-frame clones and lacks some. The sample has 20,000 to 25,000 clones, about 85% seen once; the top ten hold 5.4%. The sample's time point: baseline, week 1 (first vaccination visit). Treatment indicated: pre-vaccination baseline after standard-of-care therapy. The starting material was PBMCs, obtained from a glioma patient treated with radiotherapy, temozolomide or both. The receptors originated from a man in his forties with glioma.

The chain links TRBV4-1 to TRBJ1-1; 8 nucleotides match TRBD1. The CDR3 runs 14 residues. Germline CDR1 MGHRA, CDR2 YSYEKL. Losses at the gene ends were 1 base for V and 4 bases for J; bases not matched to a gene: 2. This chain's CDR3 is CASSQVGTGTEAFF. Here the CDR3 DNA reads TGCGCCAGCAGCCAAGTTGGGACAGGCACTGAAGCTTTCTTT.

This clone has just a few counts. The rearrangement uses TRBV2 and TRBJ1-1; D call uncertain. CDR3 size: 13 residues. V lost 0 bases, J lost 2 bases, and 4 bases lay in between. Per the germline V gene, CDR1 is SNHLY and CDR2 is FYNNEI. CDR3 DNA: TGTGCCAGCAGTGAAGCGCACAACACTGAAGCTTTCTTT. This encodes CASSEAHNTEAFF. Looking up the rest from reference TRBV2 and TRBJ1-1 gives the full variable domain: EPEVTQTPSHQVTQMGQEVILRCVPISNHLYFYWYRQILGQKVEFLVSFYNNEISEKSEIFDDQFSVERPDGSNFTLKIRSTKLEDSAMYFCASSEAHNTEAFFGQGTRLTVV.

The chain carries TRBV7-2 and TRBJ2-1, with D uncertain. The CDR3 runs to 13 residues. CDR1 and CDR2 from the germline V gene are SGHTA and FQGNSA. The germline V and J ends were trimmed by 1 base and 9 bases, with 10 bases remaining between them. CDR3 in amino acids: CASSLDPGPEQFF. In DNA form, the CDR3 reads TGTGCCAGCAGCTTAGATCCGGGCCCTGAGCAGTTCTTC.

The V and J genes are TRBV7-9 and TRBJ1-6; D gene unclear. V shed 2 bases and J shed 10 bases, with 15 bases lying between them. This CDR3 contains 15 residues. CDR1 SEHNR and CDR2 FQNEAQ come from the germline V gene (reference sequence). The CDR3 bases are TGTGCCAGCAGCTTACGGACTGTAGAGCAATCACCCCTCCACTTT. Translating it yields CASSLRTVEQSPLHF.

The chain uses TRBV5-1 and TRBJ2-1, with D perhaps matching TRBD1 or TRBD2 (5 bases each). Germline CDR1 SGHRS, CDR2 YFSETQ. V was pared by 7 bases and J by 7 bases, with 12 bases between. This CDR3 has 12 residues. The CDR3 DNA sequence: TGCGCCAGCCGCTGGTGGGGGAATGAGCAGTTCTTC. This codes for CASRWWGNEQFF.

The chain couples TRBV9 to TRBJ2-5, with TRBD2 identical over 7 bases. The J segment lost 8 bases and the V segment lost 3 bases, leaving 7 bases of the junction unmatched. The length of the CDR3 is 13 residues. Per the germline V gene, CDR1 is SGDLS and CDR2 is YYNGEE. The CDR3 loop is CASSEGLEGTQYF. The CDR3 region has the DNA TGTGCCAGCAGCGAAGGACTAGAGGGCACCCAGTACTTC.

The chain couples TRBV5-4 to TRBJ1-2; D not certain. Germline CDR1 and CDR2: SGHNT and YYREEE (reference sequence). This CDR3 comprises 13 residues. V lost 4 bases and J 5 bases, leaving 12 bases between the germline ends. CDR3 loop: CASSHARTYGYTF. CDR3 sequence (DNA): TGTGCCAGCAGCCACGCCAGAACTTATGGCTACACCTTC.

V is TRBV6-1 and J is TRBJ2-7, with TRBD1 as a possible D gene (6 bases). The germline gives CDR1 MNHNS, CDR2 SASEGT. Trimming shortened V by 3 bases and J by 4 bases, and 16 bases separated the two germline ends. This CDR3 spans 15 amino acids. In nucleotides, the CDR3 is TGTGCCAGCAGTGAGGAGGCCGGGACACTGTACGAGCAGTACGTC. Translating gives CASSEEAGTLYEQYV.

V and J are TRBV29-1 and TRBJ2-7; TRBD1 matches at 10 bases. The V segment lost 7 bases and the J segment 7 bases; nucleotides outside the gene matches: 7. The CDR3 extends over 12 amino acids. Per the germline V gene, CDR1 is SQVTM and CDR2 is ANQGSEA. In DNA form, the CDR3 reads TGCAGCGCCCGACAGGGGGCCGGTGAGCAGTACTTC. Translation: CSARQGAGEQYF.

Written as DNA, the CDR3 is TGTGCCAGCAGCCAAGCGACAGGGGATCAGCCCCAGCATTTT. Protein product: CASSQATGDQPQHF. This chain connects TRBV14 to TRBJ1-5; the match to TRBD1 covers 8 bases. Unmatched junction bases numbered 1, after V lost 1 base and J lost 5 bases. The CDR3 has 14 residues. Germline assignment: CDR1 SGHDN and CDR2 FVKESK.

V and J are TRBV28 and TRBJ1-3; 8 nucleotides match TRBD1. This CDR3 is built from 13 residues. V lost 6 bases to trimming and J lost 6 bases; unmatched junction nucleotides: 4. CDR1 is MDHEN, CDR2 SYDVKM, per germline. Written as DNA, the CDR3 is TGTGCCAGCAGATCAGGGGGCGAAAACACCATATATTTT. This gives the protein CASRSGGENTIYF.

This clone was seen a single time. The chain recombines TRBV27 with TRBJ2-5, with TRBD1 matching over 7 bases. CDR1 and CDR2 from the germline V gene are MNHEY and SMNVEV (reference sequence). The CDR3 consists of 14 residues. The ends lost 0 bases at V and 3 bases at J; junction bases unmatched: 1. CDR3 residues: CASSLSTGKETQYF. CDR3 bases: TGTGCCAGCAGTTTATCGACAGGGAAAGAGACCCAGTACTTC.

The chain recombines TRBV10-2 with TRBJ2-7; D call uncertain. The CDR3 length is 13 residues. The ends were cut back, 0 bases at V and 3 bases at J, with 6 bases in the middle. CDR1 WSHSY and CDR2 SAAADI come from the germline V gene. CDR3 in DNA: TGCGCCAGCAGTGAGTCTGGCGGCTACGAGCAGTACGTC. Its translation is CASSESGGYEQYV.

The rearrangement links TRBV7-9 to TRBJ1-2; 8 bases match TRBD1. CDR3 length: 14 residues. Germline CDR1 reads SEHNR; CDR2 reads FQNEAQ (reference sequence). V trimming: 1 base; J trimming: 5 bases; junction bases outside the gene matches: 3. CDR3 region: CASSLDGTGYGYTF. Here the CDR3 DNA reads TGTGCCAGCAGCTTAGACGGGACAGGATATGGCTACACCTTC. Full variable domain (outside the CDR3, taken from reference TRBV7-9 and TRBJ1-2): DTGVSQNPRHKITKRGQNVTFRCDPISEHNRLYWYRQTLGQGPEFLTYFQNEAQLEKSRLLSDRFSAERPKGSFSTLEIQRTEQGDSAMYLCASSLDGTGYGYTFGSGTRLTVV.

The rearrangement links TRBV6-6 to TRBJ1-3; the D gene is possibly TRBD1 (6 bases). The V end lost 7 bases, the J end lost 2 bases, and 9 bases lay between the germline ends. In germline, CDR1 is MNHNY, CDR2 SVGAGI (reference sequence). The CDR3 contains 13 residues. The chain's CDR3 is CASKTGTGNTIYF. CDR3 bases: TGTGCCAGCAAAACAGGGACTGGAAACACCATATATTTT.

The J gene is TRBJ1-1, the V gene TRBV5-8; D gene unclear. The CDR3 has 13 residues. Germline V gives CDR1 SGHTS, CDR2 YDEGEE. Trimming pared 9 bases from V and 4 bases from J, leaving 16 bases between. The CDR3 reads CATLVRKTTEAFF. The CDR3, as DNA: TGTGCCACCCTGGTACGGAAGACCACTGAAGCTTTCTTT.

The V gene is TRBV5-1, the J gene TRBJ2-2; weak D call: TRBD2 (7 bases). The germline V and J ends were trimmed by 3 bases and 4 bases, with 25 bases remaining between them. Germline values: CDR1 SGHRS, CDR2 YFSETQ. The CDR3 runs to 19 residues. The CDR3 DNA is TGCGCCAGCAGCTCAATATCTTCTGGGGGGGCTAACGCCACCGGGGAGCTGTTTTTT. Its translation is CASSSISSGGANATGELFF.

V is TRBV6-5 and J is TRBJ2-7, with a weak D call TRBD2 (6 bases). In germline, CDR1 is MNHEY, CDR2 SVGAGI. Trimming stripped 5 bases from V and 3 bases from J, with 14 bases between. CDR3 size: 14 residues. CDR3 sequence reads: CASSQGLGIYEQYF. The CDR3 coding sequence is TGTGCCAGCAGTCAGGGACTGGGGATCTACGAGCAGTACTTC.

This clone was seen once. The gene calls are TRBV19 and TRBJ1-4; TRBD1 matches at 7 bases. V was clipped by 3 bases and J by 7 bases; unmatched bases: 5. Germline V gene lookup returns CDR1 LNHDA and CDR2 SQIVND (reference sequence). The CDR3 has 14 residues. CDR3 in amino acids: CASSMIQGGEKLFF. CDR3 in DNA: TGTGCCAGTAGTATGATCCAGGGGGGTGAAAAACTGTTTTTT.